Below are 26 T cell receptor beta chains sequenced from a single sample in a study of regulatory T cells in long-lasting Graves disease. Time point here: newly diagnosed GD, antithyroid drugs for less than 3 months. The TCR library was made from RNA extracted from PBMCs. Assembly of TCR beta libraries relied on iRepertoire HTBI primers together with Arm-PCR of CDR3 regions. TCRdb processed the multiplex PCR reads anew with MiXCR; each CDR3 protein has one entry. The sample has 360,000 or so distinct CDR3 sequences, about 17% seen once. This sample also belongs to another study, concerning T cells in Graves' hyperthyroidism and ophthalmopathy.

The sequencing here drew on peripheral blood mononuclear cells (PBMCs), taken at new diagnosis, from a patient treated with antithyroid drugs. All receptors derive from a woman younger than 30 with Graves disease.

This clonotype has a count of ten or more. CDR3 sequence: CASSDSRTGASKQYF. In DNA form, the CDR3 reads TGTGCCAGCAGTGATTCAAGGACAGGCGCCTCCAAGCAGTATTTT. The rearrangement joins TRBV2 to TRBJ2-3, with 7 bases lining up with TRBD1. With V trimmed by 3 bases and J by 11 bases, 14 bases remained unmatched. Germline V gene sequence: CDR1 SNHLY, CDR2 FYNNEI. This CDR3 is built from 15 residues. The variable domain in full, with the rest retrieved from reference TRBV2 and TRBJ2-3, is EPEVTQTPSHQVTQMGQEVILRCVPISNHLYFYWYRQILGQKVEFLVSFYNNEISEKSEIFDDQFSVERPDGSNFTLKIRSTKLEDSAMYFCASSDSRTGASKQYFGPGTRLTVL.

This clonotype was observed at least ten times. The chain couples TRBV28 to TRBJ2-5; possibly TRBD2 for D (6 bases). CDR1 and CDR2 from the germline V gene are MDHEN and SYDVKM. This CDR3 comprises 14 residues. V was trimmed by 2 bases and J by 5 bases, leaving 12 bases between them. In DNA form, the CDR3 reads TGTGCCAGCAGTTTAGTGGGACTCGACGAGACCCAGTACTTC. Translating it yields CASSLVGLDETQYF.

This clonotype was recorded many times. This chain connects TRBV3-1 to TRBJ1-4; D uncertain. V lost 4 bases and J 8 bases, leaving 14 bases between the germline ends. The CDR3 loop spans 14 amino acids. Germline-derived CDR1 and CDR2 are LGHDT and YNNKEL (reference sequence). In DNA form, the CDR3 reads TGTGCCAGCAGCCGAGGACCGGGATGGGAAAAACTGTTTTTT. This codes for CASSRGPGWEKLFF.

This clonotype was counted ten times or more. V and J are TRBV11-2 and TRBJ2-1; 9 bases line up with TRBD1. CDR3 length: 15 amino acids. V shed 5 bases, J shed 7 bases, and the junction held 9 bases outside the gene matches. Germline CDR1 and CDR2: SGHAT and FQNNGV. CDR3 bases: TGTGCCAGCAGCCCCCCCCGGGACAGGGTTAATGAGCAGTTCTTC. Translation: CASSPPRDRVNEQFF.

Notes on this clonotype: Since the CDR3 does not end with the conserved phenylalanine or tryptophan, this likely comes from a read error. CDR3 sequence reads: CASSYSPGRNEKLFS. The DNA for the CDR3 is TGTGCCAGTAGCTACTCCCCTGGACGGAATGAAAAACTGTTTTCT. The chain carries TRBV19 and TRBJ1-4; the D is unclear. V was trimmed by 6 bases and J by 5 bases, leaving 16 bases between them. The germline CDR1 and CDR2 sequences are LNHDA and SQIVND (reference sequence). The CDR3 is 15 amino acids.

On this clonotype itself: The conserved closing phenylalanine or tryptophan is absent in this CDR3, likely reflecting a read error. The rearrangement joins TRBV15 to TRBJ1-2; D is ambiguous. V lost 0 bases to trimming and J lost 8 bases, with 10 bases between them. The length of the CDR3 is 13 residues. CDR1 is LNHNV, CDR2 YYDKDF, per germline (reference sequence). The CDR3 region is CATSRDIRGGYTL. The CDR3 DNA reads TGTGCCACCAGCAGAGATATTAGAGGAGGCTACACCCTC.

This clonotype was counted only a few times. The gene calls are TRBV3-1 and TRBJ1-3; a weak D match, TRBD1 (6 bases). V gave up 0 bases and J gave up 8 bases, with 14 bases separating them. The CDR3 loop spans 15 amino acids. The germline CDR1 and CDR2 sequences are LGHDT and YNNKEL (reference sequence). CDR3 nucleotides: TGTGCCAGCAGCCAAGATGGTTGGGAGGGGGACACCATATATTTT. This encodes CASSQDGWEGDTIYF.

This clonotype was detected ten times or more. The V and J genes are TRBV20-1 and TRBJ2-1, with D unresolved. V lost 6 bases and J lost 0, with 12 bases in between. The germline CDR1 and CDR2 sequences are DFQATT and SNEGSKA (reference sequence). This CDR3 comprises 14 residues. In nucleotides, the CDR3 is TGCAGTGCACATCAAAGGGACTCCTACAATGAGCAGTTCTTC. Translating it yields CSAHQRDSYNEQFF.

This clonotype was recorded a few times. This chain uses TRBV2 with TRBJ1-1, with D unclear. Trimming left V 8 bases short and J 6 bases short, with 7 bases between. There are 10 residues in the CDR3. Germline assignment: CDR1 SNHLY and CDR2 FYNNEI. The CDR3 region has the DNA TGTGCCAGCGGCGGGTCTGAAGCTTTCTTT. Its translation is CASGGSEAFF.

In its sample, this clonotype was seen many times. The chain links TRBV3-1 to TRBJ2-7, with D perhaps given as TRBD1 or TRBD2 (5 bases each). CDR1 is LGHDT and CDR2 is YNNKEL in the germline V gene (reference sequence). V dropped 2 bases and J dropped 6 bases, with 11 bases sitting between them. This CDR3 contains 13 residues. The CDR3 sequence is CASSQPPGREQYF. The CDR3 coding sequence is TGTGCCAGCAGCCAACCGCCGGGGCGCGAGCAGTACTTC.

The chain is built from TRBV29-1 and TRBJ1-1; 10 bases align to TRBD1. CDR3 length: 15 amino acids. Germline CDR1 reads SQVTM; CDR2 reads ANQGSEA. J gave up 1 base and V 6 bases, and 8 bases lay outside the gene matches. DNA for the CDR3: TGCAGCGTAGGGGGACAGGGGATGGAGAACACTGAAGCTTTCTTT. Translating it yields CSVGGQGMENTEAFF.

Turning to this clonotype: Possible read error: a much larger clone is one base away. This rearrangement joins TRBV6-1 to TRBJ2-2; TRBD1 aligns across 7 bases. The CDR3 has 16 residues. Germline V gene data show CDR1 as MNHNS and CDR2 as SASEGT. The CDR3 DNA reads TGTGCCGGCAGTGACCAGACAGGGCGAAGGGCCGGGGAGCTGTTTTTT. Its translation is CAGSDQTGRRAGELFF.

With regard to this clonotype: A single base separates this from a much larger clone, so it may be a read error. J is TRBJ2-1 and V is TRBV6-2 or TRBV6-3, with a weak D call TRBD2 (6 bases). The CDR3 runs 15 residues. Germline V CDR1 and CDR2: MNHEY, SVGEGT. Here the CDR3 DNA reads TGTGCCAACAGTCCCATAGCGGAGCGCTACAATGAGCAGTTCTTC. It translates to CANSPIAERYNEQFF.

The sample holds many counts of this clonotype. This chain links TRBV30 with TRBJ1-1, with TRBD1 matching 9 bases. CDR1 GTSNPN and CDR2 SVGIG come from the germline V gene (reference sequence). With 3 bases clipped from V and 4 bases from J, the junction kept 9 bases outside the gene matches. This CDR3 has 15 amino acids. CDR3 bases: TGTGCCTGGAGGGGACGTGGGACAGGGACCACTGAAGCTTTCTTT. Amino acids: CAWRGRGTGTTEAFF.

The rearrangement uses TRBV5-4 and TRBJ2-7; D is possibly TRBD1 (5 bases). V shed 0 bases and J shed 5 bases, with 18 bases lying between them. Looked up from germline, CDR1 is SGHNT and CDR2 is YYREEE (reference sequence). The CDR3 is 16 residues long. CDR3 protein: CASSLAETASINEQYF. Here the CDR3 DNA reads TGTGCCAGCAGCTTGGCCGAGACAGCTTCTATTAACGAGCAGTACTTC.

This clonotype was detected once. The rearrangement joins TRBV9 to TRBJ2-2; 11 nucleotides align to TRBD2. V lost 2 bases to trimming and J lost 1 base; unmatched junction nucleotides: 7. Germline V CDR1 and CDR2: SGDLS, YYNGEE. This CDR3 contains 18 residues. The chain's CDR3 is CASSVLHGLAGNTGELFF. The DNA for the CDR3 is TGTGCCAGCAGCGTCCTACACGGACTAGCGGGGAACACCGGGGAGCTGTTTTTT.

The rearrangement joins TRBV30 to TRBJ2-5; a weak D match, TRBD1 (6 bases). Germline CDR1 and CDR2: GTSNPN and SVGIG (reference sequence). V was pared by 8 bases and J by 0 bases, with 13 bases between. This CDR3 region has 13 residues. CDR3 residues: CAANRAYQETQYF. CDR3 DNA: TGTGCCGCCAACAGGGCTTACCAAGAGACCCAGTACTTC.

There are many counts of this clonotype. The gene calls are TRBV10-2 and TRBJ2-1; 7 bases line up with TRBD1. The CDR3 runs to 15 residues. V gave up 4 bases and J gave up 2 bases; unmatched junction bases: 5. CDR1 and CDR2 (germline): WSHSY, SAAADI. CDR3 amino acids: CASSGGRGTYNEQFF. In DNA form, the CDR3 reads TGCGCCAGCAGTGGGGGCAGGGGGACCTACAATGAGCAGTTCTTC.

This clonotype occurred many times. DNA for the CDR3: TGCGCCAGCAGCTTGGATGCGCCTAGCGGGACGAATGAGCAGTTCTTC. The encoded protein is CASSLDAPSGTNEQFF. The gene calls are TRBV5-1 and TRBJ2-1; 9 bases agree with TRBD2. The CDR3 runs to 16 residues. Germline V gives CDR1 SGHRS, CDR2 YFSETQ. J was trimmed by 7 bases and V by 0 bases; bases with no gene match: 8.

This clonotype was counted many times. The chain carries TRBV7-3 and TRBJ2-5, with TRBD2 identical over 7 bases. V shed 5 bases and J 4 bases; nucleotides not matched to a gene: 4. The CDR3 spans 13 residues. Per the germline V gene, CDR1 is SGHTA and CDR2 is FQGTGA. The CDR3 DNA follows: TGTGCCAGCAGCCGCGGGGAGGGAGAGACCCAGTACTTC. Protein: CASSRGEGETQYF.

This clonotype was seen many times. The chain couples TRBV5-1 to TRBJ2-5; 8 positions agree with TRBD2. In germline, CDR1 is SGHRS, CDR2 YFSETQ. Losses at the gene ends were 2 bases for V and 5 bases for J; bases not matched to a gene: 11. The CDR3 covers 16 residues. CDR3 nucleotides: TGCGCCAGCAGCTTAGGATTCAGCGGGAGTGGGGAGACCCAGTACTTC. Its protein product is CASSLGFSGSGETQYF.

The chain employs TRBV30 and TRBJ1-5; 10 bases fit TRBD1. Germline assignment: CDR1 GTSNPN and CDR2 SVGIG (reference sequence). The CDR3 contains 13 residues. The J segment lost 1 base and the V segment lost 8 bases, leaving 2 bases of the junction unmatched. DNA for the CDR3: TGTGCCCGGACAGGGGGGAGCAATCAGCCCCAGCATTTT. Residues: CARTGGSNQPQHF.

This clonotype was seen only a few times. The V gene is TRBV4-2, the J gene TRBJ2-5; no reliable D call. The CDR3 loop spans 15 amino acids. Trimming shortened V by 4 bases and J by 2 bases, and 14 bases separated the two germline ends. Per germline, CDR1 LGHNA and CDR2 YNFKEQ. The CDR3 nucleotides read TGTGCCAGCAGCCGAACCCGCACAGATCAAGAGACCCAGTACTTC. Translated, it gives CASSRTRTDQETQYF.

This clonotype came up many times. The chain is built from TRBV4-2 and TRBJ2-7, with TRBD2 matching over 11 bases. Trimming at V came to 4 bases and at J to 0 bases, leaving 5 bases not matched to a gene. The CDR3 loop spans 16 amino acids. Germline CDR1 LGHNA, CDR2 YNFKEQ. The CDR3 region has the DNA TGTGCCAGCAGCCCCCTAGCGGGAGGTACCTCCTACGAGCAGTACTTC. It encodes CASSPLAGGTSYEQYF.

This clonotype was counted many times. The chain recombines TRBV20-1 with TRBJ1-5; D unresolved. Germline V gives CDR1 DFQATT, CDR2 SNEGSKA (reference sequence). The CDR3 sequence is 14 residues long. The V end was cut by 6 bases, the J end by 7 bases, with 19 bases between. In nucleotides, the CDR3 is TGCAGTGCCGAAGACGTCCGGTTGGGGCAGCCCCAGCATTTT. Translation: CSAEDVRLGQPQHF.

This clonotype was seen repeatedly, ten times or more. The chain is built from TRBV18 and TRBJ2-6; D gene uncertain. Trimming cost V 6 bases and J 0 bases, with 12 bases left between them. This CDR3 is 16 amino acids long. CDR1 is KGHSH and CDR2 is LQKENI in the germline V gene. Written as DNA, the CDR3 is TGTGCCAGCTCTCAAACCATGGACTCTGGGGCCAACGTCCTGACTTTC. Translating gives CASSQTMDSGANVLTF.